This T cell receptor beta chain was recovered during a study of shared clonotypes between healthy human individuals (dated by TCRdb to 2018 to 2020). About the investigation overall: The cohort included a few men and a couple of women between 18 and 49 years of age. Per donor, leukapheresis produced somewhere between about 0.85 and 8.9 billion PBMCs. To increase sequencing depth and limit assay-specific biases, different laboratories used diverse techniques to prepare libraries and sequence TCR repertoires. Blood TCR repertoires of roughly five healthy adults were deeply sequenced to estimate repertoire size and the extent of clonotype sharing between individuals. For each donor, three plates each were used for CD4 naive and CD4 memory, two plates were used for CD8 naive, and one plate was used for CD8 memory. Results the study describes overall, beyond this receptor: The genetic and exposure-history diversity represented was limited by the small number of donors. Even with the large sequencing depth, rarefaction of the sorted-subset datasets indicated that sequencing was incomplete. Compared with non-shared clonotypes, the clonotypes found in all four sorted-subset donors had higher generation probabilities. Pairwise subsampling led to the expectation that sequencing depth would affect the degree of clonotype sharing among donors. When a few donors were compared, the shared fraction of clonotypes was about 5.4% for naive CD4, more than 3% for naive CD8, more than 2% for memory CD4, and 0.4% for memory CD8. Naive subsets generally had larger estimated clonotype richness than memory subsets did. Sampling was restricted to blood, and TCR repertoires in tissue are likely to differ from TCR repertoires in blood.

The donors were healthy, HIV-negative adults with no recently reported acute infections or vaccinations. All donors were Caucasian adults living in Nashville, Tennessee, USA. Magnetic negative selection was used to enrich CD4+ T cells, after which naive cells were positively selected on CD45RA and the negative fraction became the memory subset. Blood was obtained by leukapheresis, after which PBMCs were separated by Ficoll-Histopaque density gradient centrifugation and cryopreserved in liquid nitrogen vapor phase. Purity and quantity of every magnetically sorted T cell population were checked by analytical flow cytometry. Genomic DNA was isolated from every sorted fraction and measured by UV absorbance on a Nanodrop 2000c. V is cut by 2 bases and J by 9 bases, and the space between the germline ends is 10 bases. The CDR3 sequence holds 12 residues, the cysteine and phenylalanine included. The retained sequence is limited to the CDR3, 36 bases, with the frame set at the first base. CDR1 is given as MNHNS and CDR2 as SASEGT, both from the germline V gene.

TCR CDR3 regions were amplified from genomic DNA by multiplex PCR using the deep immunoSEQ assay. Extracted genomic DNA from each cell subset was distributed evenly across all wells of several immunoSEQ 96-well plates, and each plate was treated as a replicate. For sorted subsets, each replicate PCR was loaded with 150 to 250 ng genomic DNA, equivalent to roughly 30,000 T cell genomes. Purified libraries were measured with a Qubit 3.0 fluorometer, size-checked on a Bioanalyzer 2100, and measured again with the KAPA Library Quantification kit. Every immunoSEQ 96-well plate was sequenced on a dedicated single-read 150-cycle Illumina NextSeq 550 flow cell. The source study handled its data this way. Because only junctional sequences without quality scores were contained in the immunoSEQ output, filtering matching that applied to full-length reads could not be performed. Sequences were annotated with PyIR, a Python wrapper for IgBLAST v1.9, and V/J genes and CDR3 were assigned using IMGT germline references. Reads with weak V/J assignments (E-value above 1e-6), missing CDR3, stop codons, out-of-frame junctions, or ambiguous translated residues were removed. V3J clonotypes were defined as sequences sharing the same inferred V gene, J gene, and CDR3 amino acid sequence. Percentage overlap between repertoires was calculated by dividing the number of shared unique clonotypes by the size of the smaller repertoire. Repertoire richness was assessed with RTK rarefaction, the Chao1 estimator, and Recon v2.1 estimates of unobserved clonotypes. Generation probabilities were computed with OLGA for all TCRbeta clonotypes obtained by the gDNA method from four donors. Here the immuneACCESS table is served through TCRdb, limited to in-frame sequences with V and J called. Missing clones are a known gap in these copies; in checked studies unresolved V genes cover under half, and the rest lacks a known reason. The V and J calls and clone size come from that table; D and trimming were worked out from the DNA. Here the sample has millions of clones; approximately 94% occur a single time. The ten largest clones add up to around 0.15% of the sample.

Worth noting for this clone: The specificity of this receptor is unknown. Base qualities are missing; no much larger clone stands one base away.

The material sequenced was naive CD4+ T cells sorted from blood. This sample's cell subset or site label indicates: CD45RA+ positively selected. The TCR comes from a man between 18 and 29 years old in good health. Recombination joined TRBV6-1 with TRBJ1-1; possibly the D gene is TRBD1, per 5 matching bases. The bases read TGTGCCAGCAGTGAATTTTGGGACCAAGCTTTCTTT. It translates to CASSEFWDQAFF.